This entry features one TCR beta chain sequence. In the same sample, other DNA sequences code for this CDR3. The sample comes from a study of shared clonotypes between healthy human individuals. Each subset's genomic DNA was split evenly across several immunoSEQ plates. The repertoire was sequenced with immunoSEQ multiplex PCR; TCRdb's copy has only in-frame clones and lacks some. Here the sample spans around 510,000 clones, approximately 95% being singletons. The V gene's germline CDR1 is SGHTA and CDR2 FQGNSA. Trimming stripped 1 base from V and 7 bases from J, with 10 bases between. CDR3 size: 14 residues.

Specimen: naive CD4+ T cells sorted from blood. Subset indicated: CD45RA+ positively selected. This sequence originates from a woman aged 25 to 45 in good health. The gene calls are TRBV7-2 and TRBJ2-2; D call uncertain. The CDR3 reads CASSLVGLGGELFF. In DNA, the CDR3 is TGTGCCAGCAGCTTAGTAGGGCTAGGCGGGGAGCTGTTTTTT.